This entry lists 30 T cell receptor beta chains sequenced from one sample in a study of cytomegalovirus exposure and HLA in healthy donors. PCR involved 60 Vbeta and 13 Jbeta primers. This table comes from immunoSEQ multiplex PCR, and its TCRdb copy is limited to in-frame clones, with some not included. The profile covers fewer than 150,000 clones, with 77% appearing a single time and under 5.5% taken by the ten largest. Specimen: PBMCs. These receptor sequences come from a woman in her forties or fifties in good health and CMV-seronegative.

The chain uses TRBV7-6 and TRBJ2-3, with 10 bases that match TRBD2. This CDR3 spans 18 amino acids. CDR1 is SGHVS and CDR2 is FNYEAQ in the germline V gene. Trimming at V came to 2 bases and at J to 2 bases, leaving 10 bases not matched to a gene. The CDR3 DNA sequence: TGTGCCAGCAGCTTACCGGATTTAGCGGGGGGATACACAGATACGCAGTATTTT. Amino acid sequence: CASSLPDLAGGYTDTQYF.

The chain carries TRBV7-9 and TRBJ2-5; TRBD1 is a possible D gene (5 bases). With the DNA end fitting TRBJ2-7 better, the J assignment may be wrong. The CDR3 extends over 13 amino acids. CDR1 SEHNR and CDR2 FQNEAQ come from the germline V gene (reference sequence). The CDR3 reads CASSPQGYHEQYF. For the CDR3, the DNA is TGTGCCAGCAGTCCGCAGGGTTACCACGAGCAGTACTTC.

V and J are TRBV28 and TRBJ1-1; D is undetermined. Trimming removed 3 bases at V and 1 base at J, with 9 bases between. Germline assignment: CDR1 MDHEN and CDR2 SYDVKM. The length of the CDR3 is 14 residues. In DNA, the CDR3 is TGTGCCAGCAGTTTCAGCGGAACGAACACTGAAGCTTTCTTT. Translation: CASSFSGTNTEAFF.

The chain combines TRBV6-1 with TRBJ1-5; possibly TRBD1 for D (6 bases). The CDR3 loop spans 14 amino acids. The V gene lost 6 bases and the J gene lost 3 bases, with 12 bases spanning the gap. In germline, CDR1 is MNHNS, CDR2 SASEGT. CDR3 sequence (DNA): TGTGCCAGCAGGAGCGGGGGGGCCAATCAGCCCCAGCATTTT. This gives the protein CASRSGGANQPQHF.

The V call is TRBV28, the J call TRBJ2-2; D is ambiguous. This CDR3 spans 12 amino acids. The ends were cut back, 5 bases at V and 4 bases at J, with 5 bases in the middle. Per germline, CDR1 MDHEN and CDR2 SYDVKM. The CDR3 nucleotides read TGTGCCAGCAGTATTAGCACCGGGGAGCTGTTTTTT. Amino acids: CASSISTGELFF.

This clone has just a few counts. This rearrangement joins TRBV19 to TRBJ1-4; TRBD1 agrees at 7 bases. Germline CDR1 and CDR2: LNHDA and SQIVND (reference sequence). This CDR3 has 15 residues. The J segment lost 4 bases and the V segment lost 7 bases, leaving 9 bases of the junction unmatched. The CDR3 DNA follows: TGTGCCAGTACCAATAGACAGGGACGTAATGAAAAACTGTTTTTT. This codes for CASTNRQGRNEKLFF.

V and J are TRBV29-1 and TRBJ1-4; D ambiguous. The CDR3 loop spans 13 amino acids. Deletions cut 3 bases from V and 0 bases from J, with 5 bases between. The V gene's germline CDR1 is SQVTM and CDR2 ANQGSEA. CDR3 region: CSVEGATNEKLFF. CDR3 coding DNA: TGCAGCGTTGAGGGAGCAACTAATGAAAAACTGTTTTTT.

This rearrangement joins TRBV10-3 to TRBJ2-1, with TRBD2 matching over 10 bases. With V trimmed by 3 bases and J by 9 bases, 8 bases remained unmatched. Germline V gives CDR1 ENHRY, CDR2 SYGVKD. The CDR3 length is 15 residues. The chain's CDR3 is CAISDPGLALVEQFF. The DNA of the CDR3 is TGTGCCATCAGTGACCCGGGACTAGCGTTGGTTGAGCAGTTCTTC.

This clone occurred a few times. This chain uses TRBV29-1 with TRBJ2-3; D remains ambiguous. CDR3 size: 14 residues. V was shortened by 6 bases and J by 4 bases, with 17 bases between the two germline ends. Germline V lookup: CDR1 SQVTM, CDR2 ANQGSEA. CDR3 sequence (DNA): TGCAGCGTAGCGATACCGGTGGTCGCAGATACGCAGTATTTT. Translation gives CSVAIPVVADTQYF.

The V call is TRBV14, the J call TRBJ2-1; no clear D. V lost 4 bases, J lost 4 bases, and 5 bases lay in between. The V gene's germline CDR1 is SGHDN and CDR2 FVKESK. The CDR3 spans 12 residues. The CDR3 DNA reads TGTGCCAGCAGCCGGCGGTACAATGAGCAGTTCTTC. Protein sequence: CASSRRYNEQFF.

The chain is built from TRBV9 and TRBJ2-3; D uncertain. Per the germline V gene, CDR1 is SGDLS and CDR2 is YYNGEE. Trimming stripped 7 bases from V and 0 bases from J, with 12 bases between. The CDR3 spans 14 residues. The CDR3 DNA follows: TGTGCCAGCTCCTTGGGCACTAGCACAGATACGCAGTATTTT. It specifies CASSLGTSTDTQYF.

This sequence joins TRBV5-4 and TRBJ1-2; D unclear. The CDR3 is 14 residues long. Trimming stripped 0 bases from V and 2 bases from J, with 8 bases between. Germline CDR1 reads SGHNT; CDR2 reads YYREEE (reference sequence). CDR3 region: CASSLGQLNYGYTF. CDR3 DNA: TGTGCCAGCAGCTTGGGTCAACTCAACTATGGCTACACCTTC. Complete variable domain (other parts from reference TRBV5-4 and TRBJ1-2): ETGVTQSPTHLIKTRGQQVTLRCSSQSGHNTVSWYQQALGQGPQFIFQYYREEENGRGNFPPRFSGLQFPNYSSELNVNALELDDSALYLCASSLGQLNYGYTFGSGTRLTVV.

The chain carries TRBV5-4 and TRBJ2-1; TRBD2 matches at 16 bases. J gave up 4 bases and V 3 bases, and 7 bases lay outside the gene matches. The germline V gene has CDR1 SGHNT and CDR2 YYREEE (reference sequence). The CDR3 extends over 18 amino acids. This CDR3 is CASSSGLAGGRGYNEQFF. DNA for the CDR3: TGTGCCAGCAGCTCGGGACTAGCGGGGGGGCGGGGGTACAATGAGCAGTTCTTC.

The sample holds one count of this clone. The chain carries TRBV28 and TRBJ1-3; D uncertain. Germline V gene lookup returns CDR1 MDHEN and CDR2 SYDVKM. V was shortened by 4 bases and J by 2 bases, with 18 bases between the two germline ends. There are 17 residues in the CDR3. DNA of the CDR3: TGTGCCAGCAGTTCGCCCCCCCGTGGAGGACCTGGAAACACCATATATTTT. Translating gives CASSSPPRGGPGNTIYF.

This clone was seen a few times. V gene TRBV5-6 combines with J gene TRBJ2-1; 10 nucleotides agree with TRBD2. Germline CDR1 reads SGHDT; CDR2 reads YYEEEE. Trimming cost V 3 bases and J 6 bases; bases outside gene matches: 9. CDR3 length equals 16 residues. DNA of the CDR3: TGTGCCAGCAGCTCCGACTACCGGACTAGCGGCAATGAGCAGTTCTTC. It specifies CASSSDYRTSGNEQFF.

The chain recombines TRBV5-4 with TRBJ2-3; no clear D gene. The CDR3 sequence is 14 residues long. Between the trimmed V and J ends, which lost 3 bases and 3 bases, there was a span of 11 bases. Per the germline V gene, CDR1 is SGHNT and CDR2 is YYREEE (reference sequence). CDR3 coding DNA: TGTGCCAGCAGCTCGCAAGCCCGAACAGATACGCAGTATTTT. Amino acid sequence: CASSSQARTDTQYF.

This sequence joins TRBV9 and TRBJ2-3; D gene unclear. This CDR3 region has 15 residues. The germline V and J ends were trimmed by 0 bases and 0 bases, with 8 bases remaining between them. Germline CDR1 is SGDLS and CDR2 is YYNGEE. The CDR3 reads CASSVDGPSTDTQYF. The CDR3 bases are TGTGCCAGCAGCGTAGACGGTCCTAGCACAGATACGCAGTATTTT.

The chain is built from TRBV10-3 and TRBJ2-3; D uncertain. From germline, CDR1 is ENHRY and CDR2 SYGVKD. The CDR3 contains 13 residues. Trimming cost V 3 bases and J 5 bases, with 9 bases left between them. The CDR3 protein is CAISDQIVDTQYF. DNA for the CDR3: TGTGCCATCAGTGACCAAATTGTAGATACGCAGTATTTT.

The chain carries TRBV7-9 and TRBJ2-1, with D maybe TRBD2 (5 bases). In germline, CDR1 is SEHNR, CDR2 FQNEAQ (reference sequence). The CDR3 runs 18 residues. V was clipped by 2 bases and J by 7 bases, with 24 bases between them. The chain's CDR3 is CASSLSWRLAARVNEQFF. In nucleotides, the CDR3 is TGTGCCAGCAGCTTATCGTGGCGGCTAGCCGCGCGGGTGAATGAGCAGTTCTTC.

V gene TRBV5-1 combines with J gene TRBJ2-3; TRBD1 is a possible D gene (6 bases). This CDR3 region has 15 residues. Deletions cut 4 bases from V and 1 base from J, with 13 bases between. The germline gives CDR1 SGHRS, CDR2 YFSETQ. The CDR3, as DNA: TGCGCCAGCAGCGGAGAGACAGGCCGCACAGATACGCAGTATTTT. Amino acids: CASSGETGRTDTQYF.

The rearrangement uses TRBV7-2 and TRBJ2-5, with D uncertain. Germline V gene sequence: CDR1 SGHTA, CDR2 FQGNSA. The CDR3 has 13 amino acids. Trimming shortened V by 5 bases and J by 1 base, and 8 bases separated the two germline ends. The CDR3 bases are TGTGCCAGCAGCCCCCCGGGCCAAGAGACCCAGTACTTC. Translation gives CASSPPGQETQYF.

The rearrangement uses TRBV9 and TRBJ1-4; no definite D call. Per the germline V gene, CDR1 is SGDLS and CDR2 is YYNGEE. The CDR3 consists of 14 residues. Deletions cut 6 bases from V and 0 bases from J, with 9 bases between. The DNA of the CDR3 is TGTGCCAGCACCTACGGAGCAACTAATGAAAAACTGTTTTTT. Its translation is CASTYGATNEKLFF.

V gene TRBV7-3 combines with J gene TRBJ2-1; 10 bases are a match to TRBD2. The junction had 10 bases not matched to a gene; V was cut back by 8 bases and J by 9 bases. Per germline, CDR1 SGHTA and CDR2 FQGTGA. The CDR3 sequence is 14 residues long. CDR3 protein: CASGLSGGAFEQFF. The CDR3 bases are TGTGCCAGCGGTTTGAGCGGGGGGGCCTTTGAGCAGTTCTTC.

V is TRBV2 and J is TRBJ2-3, with TRBD2 matching over 8 bases. CDR1 is SNHLY and CDR2 is FYNNEI in the germline V gene. CDR3 length: 14 residues. The trim removed 3 bases at V and 7 bases at J, leaving 6 bases unmatched. This CDR3 reads CASSEDASGYTQYF. In nucleotides, the CDR3 is TGTGCCAGCAGTGAGGATGCTAGCGGGTATACGCAGTATTTT.

This clone came up once. The V gene is TRBV5-4, the J gene TRBJ1-1; D ambiguous. Germline-derived CDR1 and CDR2 are SGHNT and YYREEE (reference sequence). V was trimmed by 3 bases and J by 9 bases, leaving 12 bases between them. CDR3 length equals 12 residues. The CDR3 nucleotides read TGTGCCAGCAGCTCGCCTAACAGTAAAGCTTTCTTT. It encodes CASSSPNSKAFF.

The chain carries TRBV2 and TRBJ2-3; unclear D gene. The length of the CDR3 is 14 residues. Trimming removed 2 bases from V and 4 bases from J, with 10 bases in between. Looked up from germline, CDR1 is SNHLY and CDR2 is FYNNEI. The CDR3 reads CASSESEVPDTQYF. CDR3 DNA sequence: TGTGCCAGCAGTGAATCTGAGGTCCCAGATACGCAGTATTTT. Looking up the rest from reference TRBV2 and TRBJ2-3 gives the full variable domain: EPEVTQTPSHQVTQMGQEVILRCVPISNHLYFYWYRQILGQKVEFLVSFYNNEISEKSEIFDDQFSVERPDGSNFTLKIRSTKLEDSAMYFCASSESEVPDTQYFGPGTRLTVL.

The V gene is TRBV2, the J gene TRBJ1-2; 7 nucleotides match TRBD1. Trimming took 5 bases from V and 4 from J; bases not matched to a gene: 10. The V gene's germline CDR1 is SNHLY and CDR2 FYNNEI. The CDR3 contains 15 residues. The DNA for the CDR3 is TGTGCCAGCAGTCCTCGACAGGGCCAACTCTATGGCTACACCTTC. Translated, it gives CASSPRQGQLYGYTF.

The chain carries TRBV11-1 and TRBJ1-2; TRBD1 matches 7 bases. Per germline, CDR1 SGHAT and CDR2 FQDESV (reference sequence). The CDR3 is 13 residues long. V lost 4 bases and J lost 8; bases outside the gene matches: 7. The CDR3 protein is CASSSEGAYGYTF. Here the CDR3 DNA reads TGTGCCAGCAGCTCCGAGGGGGCGTACGGCTACACCTTC.

V is TRBV19 and J is TRBJ1-1, with D tentatively TRBD1 (6 bases). V lost 6 bases and J lost 4, with 18 bases in between. This CDR3 spans 15 amino acids. Germline CDR1 is LNHDA and CDR2 is SQIVND (reference sequence). The CDR3 region is CASSRTAAGRTEAFF. The CDR3 DNA reads as TGTGCCAGTAGCCGGACAGCGGCGGGCCGCACTGAAGCTTTCTTT. The full variable domain, rest sourced from reference TRBV19 and TRBJ1-1, is DGGITQSPKYLFRKEGQNVTLSCEQNLNHDAMYWYRQDPGQGLRLIYYSQIVNDFQKGDIAEGYSVSREKKESFPLTVTSAQKNPTAFYLCASSRTAAGRTEAFFGQGTRLTVV.

V gene TRBV5-1 combines with J gene TRBJ2-2; 7 bases are shared with TRBD1. CDR3 length: 15 amino acids. The ends lost 3 bases at V and 6 bases at J; junction bases unmatched: 8. Germline V gene data show CDR1 as SGHRS and CDR2 as YFSETQ. The CDR3 nucleotides are TGCGCCAGCAGCTCCCGACAGGGTGGTGCCGGGGAGCTGTTTTTT. Translated, it gives CASSSRQGGAGELFF.